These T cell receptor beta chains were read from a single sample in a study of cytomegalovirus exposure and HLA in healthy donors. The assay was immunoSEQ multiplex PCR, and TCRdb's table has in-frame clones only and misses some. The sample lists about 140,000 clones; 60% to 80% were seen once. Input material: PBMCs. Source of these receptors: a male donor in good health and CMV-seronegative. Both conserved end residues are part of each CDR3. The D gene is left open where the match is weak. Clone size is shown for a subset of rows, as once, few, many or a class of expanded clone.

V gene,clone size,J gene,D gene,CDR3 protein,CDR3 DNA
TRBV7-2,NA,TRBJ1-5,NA,CASSLGAGYSNQPQHF,TGTGCCAGCAGCTTAGGGGCAGGCTATAGCAATCAGCCCCAGCATTTT
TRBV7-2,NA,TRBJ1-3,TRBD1,CASSRMTGGAGNTIYF,TGTGCCAGCAGCCGGATGACAGGGGGCGCTGGAAACACCATATATTTT
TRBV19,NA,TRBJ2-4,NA,CASSIMLAAKNIQYF,TGTGCCAGTAGTATTATGTTGGCTGCCAAAAACATTCAGTACTTC
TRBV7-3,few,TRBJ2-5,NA,CASSEGLTQTQYF,TGTGCCAGCAGCGAGGGTCTTACTCAGACCCAGTACTTC
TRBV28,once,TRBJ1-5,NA,CASSSAGGPSNQPQHF,TGTGCCAGCAGTTCTGCGGGGGGGCCAAGCAATCAGCCCCAGCATTTT
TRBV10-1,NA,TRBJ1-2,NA,CASSDPPTGPEGYTF,TGCGCCAGCAGTGACCCCCCAACAGGGCCCGAAGGCTACACCTTC
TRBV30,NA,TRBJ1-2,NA,CACRQVVDYGYTF,TGTGCCTGTAGACAGGTAGTAGACTATGGCTACACCTTC
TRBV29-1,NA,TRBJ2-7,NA,CSVPGQPSGSYEQYF,TGCAGCGTCCCCGGACAGCCGAGCGGATCCTACGAGCAGTACTTC
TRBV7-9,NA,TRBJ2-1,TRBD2,CASTLKRPAGLSSYNEQFF,TGTGCCAGCACCCTCAAGAGACCAGCGGGACTTAGCTCCTACAATGAGCAGTTCTTC
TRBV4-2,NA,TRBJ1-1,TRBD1,CASSQSGGTEAFF,TGTGCCAGCAGCCAATCAGGGGGAACTGAAGCTTTCTTT
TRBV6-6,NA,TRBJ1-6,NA,CASSYEGGNSPLHF,TGTGCCAGCAGTTACGAGGGGGGGAACTCACCCCTCCACTTT
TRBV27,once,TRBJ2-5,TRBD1,CASSSGTGMEYF,TGTGCCAGCAGTTCCGGGACAGGGATGGAATACTTC
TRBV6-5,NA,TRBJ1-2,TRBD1,CASSDRAAGYTF,TGTGCCAGCAGTGACAGGGCGGCGGGCTACACCTTC
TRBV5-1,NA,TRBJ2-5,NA,CASSPNQETQYF,TGCGCCAGCAGCCCCAACCAAGAGACCCAGTACTTC
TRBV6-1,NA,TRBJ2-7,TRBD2,CASSEVVGGEQYF,TGTGCCAGCAGTGAAGTCGTCGGGGGGGAGCAGTACTTC
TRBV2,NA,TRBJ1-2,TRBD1,CASSSDRAANYGYTF,TGTGCCAGCAGTTCTGACAGGGCTGCTAACTATGGCTACACCTTC
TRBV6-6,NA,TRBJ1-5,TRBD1,CASSYSGQGGNQPQHF,TGTGCCAGCAGTTACTCCGGACAGGGAGGTAATCAGCCCCAGCATTTT
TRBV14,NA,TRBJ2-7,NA,CASSQGAAYAYEQYF,TGTGCCAGCAGCCAAGGGGCAGCCTATGCCTACGAGCAGTACTTC
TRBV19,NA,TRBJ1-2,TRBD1,CASSVQGVYGYTF,TGTGCCAGTAGCGTACAGGGGGTCTATGGCTACACCTTC
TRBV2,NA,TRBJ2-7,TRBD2,CASSEVERGGYEQYF,TGTGCCAGCAGTGAAGTTGAACGGGGGGGGTACGAGCAGTACTTC